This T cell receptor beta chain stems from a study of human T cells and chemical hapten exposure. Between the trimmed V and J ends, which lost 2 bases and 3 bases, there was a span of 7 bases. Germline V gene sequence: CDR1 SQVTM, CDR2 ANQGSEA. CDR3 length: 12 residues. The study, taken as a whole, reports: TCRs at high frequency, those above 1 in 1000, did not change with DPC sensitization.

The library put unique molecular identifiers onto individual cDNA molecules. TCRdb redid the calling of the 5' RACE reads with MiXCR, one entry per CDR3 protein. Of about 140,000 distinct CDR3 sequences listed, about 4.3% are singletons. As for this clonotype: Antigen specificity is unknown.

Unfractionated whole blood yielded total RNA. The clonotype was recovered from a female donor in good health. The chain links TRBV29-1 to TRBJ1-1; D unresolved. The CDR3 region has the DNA TGCAGCGTTGAAAAGGGTGACACTGAAGCTTTCTTT. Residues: CSVEKGDTEAFF.